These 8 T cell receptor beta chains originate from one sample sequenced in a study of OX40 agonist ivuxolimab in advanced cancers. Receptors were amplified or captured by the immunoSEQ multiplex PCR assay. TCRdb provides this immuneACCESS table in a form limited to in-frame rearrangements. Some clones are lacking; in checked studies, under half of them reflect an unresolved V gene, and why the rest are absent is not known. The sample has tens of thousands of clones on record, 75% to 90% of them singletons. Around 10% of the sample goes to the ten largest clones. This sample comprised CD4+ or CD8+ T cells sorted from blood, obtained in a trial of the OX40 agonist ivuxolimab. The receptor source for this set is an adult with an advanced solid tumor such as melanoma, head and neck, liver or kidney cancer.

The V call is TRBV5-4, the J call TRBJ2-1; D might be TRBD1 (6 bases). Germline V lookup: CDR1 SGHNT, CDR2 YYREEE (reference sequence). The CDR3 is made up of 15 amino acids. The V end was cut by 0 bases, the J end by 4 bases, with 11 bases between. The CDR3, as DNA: TGTGCCAGCAGCTTGGCAGGGGCGAGGTACAATGAGCAGTTCTTC. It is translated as CASSLAGARYNEQFF.

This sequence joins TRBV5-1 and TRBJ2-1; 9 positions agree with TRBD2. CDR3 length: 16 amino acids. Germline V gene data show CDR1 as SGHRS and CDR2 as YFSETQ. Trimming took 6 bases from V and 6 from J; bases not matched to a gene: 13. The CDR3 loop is CASTLGRRGGRNEQFF. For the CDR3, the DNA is TGCGCCAGCACCTTAGGTCGGCGGGGGGGCCGCAATGAGCAGTTCTTC.

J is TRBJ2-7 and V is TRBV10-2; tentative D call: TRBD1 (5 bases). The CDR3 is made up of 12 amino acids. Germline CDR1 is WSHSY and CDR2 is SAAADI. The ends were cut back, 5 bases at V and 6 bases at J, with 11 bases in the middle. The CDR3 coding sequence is TGCGCCAGCAGTCGACAGTTTAGCGAGCAGTACTTC. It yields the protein CASSRQFSEQYF.

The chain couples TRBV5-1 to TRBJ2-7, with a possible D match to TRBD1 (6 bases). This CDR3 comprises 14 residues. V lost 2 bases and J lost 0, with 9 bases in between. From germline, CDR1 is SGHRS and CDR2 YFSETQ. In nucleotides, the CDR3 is TGCGCCAGCAGCTTTACAGGGAGCTCCTACGAGCAGTACTTC. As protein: CASSFTGSSYEQYF.

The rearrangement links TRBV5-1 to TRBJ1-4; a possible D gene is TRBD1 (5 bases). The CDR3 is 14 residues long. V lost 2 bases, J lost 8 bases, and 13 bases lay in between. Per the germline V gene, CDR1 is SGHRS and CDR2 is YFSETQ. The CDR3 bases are TGCGCCAGCAGCTTTCAGGGTGTTGAGGAAAAACTGTTTTTT. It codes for CASSFQGVEEKLFF.

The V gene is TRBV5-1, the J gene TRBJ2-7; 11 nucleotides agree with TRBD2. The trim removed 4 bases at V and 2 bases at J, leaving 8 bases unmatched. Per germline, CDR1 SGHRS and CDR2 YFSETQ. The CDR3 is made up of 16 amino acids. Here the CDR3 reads CASSLRLAGGTYEQYF. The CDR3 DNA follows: TGCGCCAGCAGCCTCCGGCTAGCGGGGGGCACCTACGAGCAGTACTTC.

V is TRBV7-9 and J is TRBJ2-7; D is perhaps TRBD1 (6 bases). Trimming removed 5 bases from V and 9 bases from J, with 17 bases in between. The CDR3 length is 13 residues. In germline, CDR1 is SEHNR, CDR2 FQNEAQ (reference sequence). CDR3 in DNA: TGTGCCAGCAGCCGGGATACAGGGCAGGGGCAGTACTTC. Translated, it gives CASSRDTGQGQYF.

In DNA, the CDR3 is TGTGCCAGCAGCTTACGTAAAGACTTTTGGGAAAAACTGTTTTTT. This codes for CASSLRKDFWEKLFF. The V and J genes are TRBV7-3 and TRBJ1-4, with unresolved D. The CDR3 sequence is 15 residues long. The V end was cut by 2 bases, the J end by 8 bases, with 15 bases between. Germline assignment: CDR1 SGHTA and CDR2 FQGTGA. The full variable domain, in which reference TRBV7-3 and TRBJ1-4 provide the parts outside the CDR3, is GAGVSQTPSNKVTEKGKYVELRCDPISGHTALYWYRQSLGQGPEFLIYFQGTGAADDSGLPNDRFFAVRPEGSVSTLKIQRTERGDSAVYLCASSLRKDFWEKLFFGSGTQLSVL.